This T cell receptor (beta chain) was recovered during a study of OX40 agonist ivuxolimab in advanced cancers. Generated by immunoSEQ multiplex PCR, the TCRdb table keeps only in-frame clones and is missing some. The sample lists roughly 92,000 clones, under 95% occurring once. The TCR sequence derives from an adult with an advanced solid tumor such as melanoma, head and neck, liver or kidney cancer. Sequencing used CD4+ or CD8+ T cells sorted from blood, obtained in a trial of the OX40 agonist ivuxolimab.

CDR3 coding DNA: TGTGCCAGCAGCTTGGTAGCACAGGGGGGCTACGAGCAGTACTTC. Its translation is CASSLVAQGGYEQYF. The chain couples TRBV5-4 to TRBJ2-7; 8 nucleotides align to TRBD1. The germline gives CDR1 SGHNT, CDR2 YYREEE (reference sequence). The trim removed 0 bases at V and 3 bases at J, leaving 5 bases unmatched. This CDR3 comprises 15 residues.